This TCR beta chain was sequenced during a study of response to subunit inactivated influenza vaccine. The study, taken as a whole, reports: It was the authors' suggestion that each seasonal influenza vaccination recruits few new T cells.

TCRdb analysed the RT-PCR reads with MiXCR anew, one entry per CDR3 protein. The sample shows 600,000 to 850,000 distinct CDR3 sequences, 14% of them seen only once. V lost 5 bases to trimming and J lost 7 bases, with 30 bases between them. Per the germline V gene, CDR1 is SGHVS and CDR2 is FQNEAQ. This CDR3 region has 19 residues. In regard to this clonotype: Its specificity is unknown.

V usage is TRBV7-8 and J usage is TRBJ2-1, with TRBD2 as a possible D gene (5 bases). This sequence was found in a man aged 50 or older who received an inactivated influenza vaccine. The source material was PBMCs from blood, sampled approximately 15 days before vaccination. CDR3 amino acids: CASSATARWTTRWENEQFF. The CDR3, as DNA: TGTGCCAGCAGCGCTACGGCGCGGTGGACCACTCGGTGGGAGAATGAGCAGTTCTTC.